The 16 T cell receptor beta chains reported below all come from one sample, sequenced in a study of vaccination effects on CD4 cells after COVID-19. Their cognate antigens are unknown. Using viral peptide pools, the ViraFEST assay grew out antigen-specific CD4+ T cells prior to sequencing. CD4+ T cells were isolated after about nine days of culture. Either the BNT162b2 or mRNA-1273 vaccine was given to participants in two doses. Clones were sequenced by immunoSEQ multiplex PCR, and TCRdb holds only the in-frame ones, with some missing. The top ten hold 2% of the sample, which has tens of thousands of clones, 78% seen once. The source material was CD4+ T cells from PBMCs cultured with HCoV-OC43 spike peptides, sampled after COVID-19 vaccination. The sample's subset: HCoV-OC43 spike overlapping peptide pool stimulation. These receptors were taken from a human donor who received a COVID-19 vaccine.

CDR3 loop: CASSIAGGAPYNEQFF. The CDR3 region has the DNA TGTGCCAGTAGTATAGCCGGGGGGGCGCCCTACAATGAGCAGTTCTTC. The V and J genes are TRBV19 and TRBJ2-1; TRBD2 agrees at 8 bases. V lost 1 base to trimming and J lost 2 bases; unmatched junction nucleotides: 4. The CDR3 has 16 amino acids. Germline-derived CDR1 and CDR2 are LNHDA and SQIVND (reference sequence).

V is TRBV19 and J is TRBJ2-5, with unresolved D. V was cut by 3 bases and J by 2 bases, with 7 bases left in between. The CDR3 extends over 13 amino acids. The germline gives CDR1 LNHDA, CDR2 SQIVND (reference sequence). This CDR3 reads CASSIRLQETQYF. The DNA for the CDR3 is TGTGCCAGTAGTATCAGGTTACAAGAGACCCAGTACTTC.

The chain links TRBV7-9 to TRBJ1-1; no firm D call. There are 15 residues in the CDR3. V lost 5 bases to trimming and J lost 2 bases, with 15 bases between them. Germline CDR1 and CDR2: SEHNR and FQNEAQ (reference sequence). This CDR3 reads CASSPSGVPNTEAFF. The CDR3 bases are TGTGCCAGCAGCCCTAGCGGCGTTCCCAACACTGAAGCTTTCTTT.

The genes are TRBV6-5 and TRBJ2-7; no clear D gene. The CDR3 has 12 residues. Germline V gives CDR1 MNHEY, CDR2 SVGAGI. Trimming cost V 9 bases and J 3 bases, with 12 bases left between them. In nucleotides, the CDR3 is TGTGCCAGTGGCGACGGAATCTACGAGCAGTACGTC. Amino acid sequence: CASGDGIYEQYV.

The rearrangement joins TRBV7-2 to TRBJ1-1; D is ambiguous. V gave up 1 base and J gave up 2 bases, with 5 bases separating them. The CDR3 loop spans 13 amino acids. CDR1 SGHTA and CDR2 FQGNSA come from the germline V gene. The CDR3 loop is CASSLVTNTEAFF. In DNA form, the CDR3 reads TGTGCCAGCAGCTTAGTCACTAACACTGAAGCTTTCTTT. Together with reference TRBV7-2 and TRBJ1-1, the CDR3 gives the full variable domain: GAGVSQSPSNKVTEKGKDVELRCDPISGHTALYWYRQSLGQGLEFLIYFQGNSAPDKSGLPSDRFSAERTGGSVSTLTIQRTQQEDSAVYLCASSLVTNTEAFFGQGTRLTVV.

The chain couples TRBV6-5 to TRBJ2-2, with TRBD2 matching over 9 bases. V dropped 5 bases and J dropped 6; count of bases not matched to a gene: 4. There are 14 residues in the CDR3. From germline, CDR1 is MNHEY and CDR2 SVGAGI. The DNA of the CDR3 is TGTGCCAGCAGTAAACTAGCGGGCCCCGGGGAGCTGTTTTTT. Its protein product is CASSKLAGPGELFF.

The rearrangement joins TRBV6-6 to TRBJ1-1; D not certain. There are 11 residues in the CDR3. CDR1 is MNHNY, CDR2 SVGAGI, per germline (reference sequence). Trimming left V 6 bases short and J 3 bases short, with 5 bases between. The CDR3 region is CASRRDTEAFF. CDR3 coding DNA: TGTGCCAGCAGACGGGACACTGAAGCTTTCTTT.

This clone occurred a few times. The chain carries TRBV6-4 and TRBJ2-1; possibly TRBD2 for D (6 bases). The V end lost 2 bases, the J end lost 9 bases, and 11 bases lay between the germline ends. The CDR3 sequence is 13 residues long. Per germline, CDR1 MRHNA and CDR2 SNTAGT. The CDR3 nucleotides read TGTGCCAGCAGTGACAGAACTAGCACTGAGCAGTTCTTC. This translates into CASSDRTSTEQFF.

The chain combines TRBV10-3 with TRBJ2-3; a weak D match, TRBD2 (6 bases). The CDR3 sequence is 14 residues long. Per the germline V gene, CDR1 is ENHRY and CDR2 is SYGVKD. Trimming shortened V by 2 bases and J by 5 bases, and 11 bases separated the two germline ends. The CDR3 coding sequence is TGTGCCATCAGTGAGGGATTGGAGGGAGATACGCAGTATTTT. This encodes CAISEGLEGDTQYF.

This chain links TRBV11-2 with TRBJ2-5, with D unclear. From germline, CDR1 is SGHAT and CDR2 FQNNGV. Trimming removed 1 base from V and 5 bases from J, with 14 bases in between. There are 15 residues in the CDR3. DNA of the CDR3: TGTGCCAGCAGCTTAGGCTCCAGAAGTACGGAGACCCAGTACTTC. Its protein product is CASSLGSRSTETQYF.

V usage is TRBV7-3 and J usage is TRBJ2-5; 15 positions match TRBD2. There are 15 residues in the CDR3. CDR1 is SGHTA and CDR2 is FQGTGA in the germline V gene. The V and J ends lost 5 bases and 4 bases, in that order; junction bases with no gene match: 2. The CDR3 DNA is TGTGCCAGCAGCCGGGGACTAGCGGGGGGAGAGACCCAGTACTTC. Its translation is CASSRGLAGGETQYF.

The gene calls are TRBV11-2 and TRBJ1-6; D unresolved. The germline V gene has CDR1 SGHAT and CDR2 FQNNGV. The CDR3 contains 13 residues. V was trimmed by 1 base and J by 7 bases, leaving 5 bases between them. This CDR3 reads CASSLGPNSPLHF. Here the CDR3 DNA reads TGTGCCAGCAGCTTAGGGCCGAATTCACCCCTCCACTTT.

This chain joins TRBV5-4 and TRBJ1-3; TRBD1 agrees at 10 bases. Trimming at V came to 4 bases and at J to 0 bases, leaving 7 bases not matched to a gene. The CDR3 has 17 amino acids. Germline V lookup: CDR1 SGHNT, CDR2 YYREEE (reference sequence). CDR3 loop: CASSRTGQGVSGNTIYF. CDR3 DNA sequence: TGTGCCAGCAGCCGGACTGGACAGGGGGTCTCTGGAAACACCATATATTTT.

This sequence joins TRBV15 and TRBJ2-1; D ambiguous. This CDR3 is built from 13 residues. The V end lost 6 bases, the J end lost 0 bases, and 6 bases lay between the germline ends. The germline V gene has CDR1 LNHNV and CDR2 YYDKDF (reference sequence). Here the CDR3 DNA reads TGTGCCACCAGTAGGAGCTCCTACAATGAGCAGTTCTTC. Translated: CATSRSSYNEQFF.

The CDR3 here is CASSEQGSGSKNIQYF. In DNA, the CDR3 is TGTGCCAGCTCGGAACAGGGGAGTGGGTCCAAAAACATTCAGTACTTC. V and J are TRBV18 and TRBJ2-4; 7 bases align to TRBD1. V was clipped by 6 bases and J by 2 bases; unmatched bases: 10. The V gene's germline CDR1 is KGHSH and CDR2 LQKENI. The CDR3 consists of 16 residues. Combining the CDR3 with reference TRBV18 and TRBJ2-4 gives the whole variable domain NAGVMQNPRHLVRRRGQEARLRCSPMKGHSHVYWYRQLPEEGLKFMVYLQKENIIDESGMPKERFSAEFPKEGPSILRIQQVVRGDSAAYFCASSEQGSGSKNIQYFGAGTRLSVL.

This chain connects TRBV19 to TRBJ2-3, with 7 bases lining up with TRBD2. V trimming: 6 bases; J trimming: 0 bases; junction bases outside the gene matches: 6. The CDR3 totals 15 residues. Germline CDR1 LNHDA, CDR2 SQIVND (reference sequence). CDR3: CASSPASGSTDTQYF. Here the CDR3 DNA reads TGTGCCAGTAGCCCCGCTAGCGGCAGCACAGATACGCAGTATTTT.